This T cell receptor beta chain appears in the sequencing data of a study of T cell clones after liver transplantation. Study-wide background: A pre-transplant mixed lymphocyte reaction with TCRbeta sequencing defined graft-donor-reactive clones followed in post-transplant blood. Standard immunosuppression, with no induction, continued until 12-24 months after transplant. Samples came pre-transplant, pre-randomization before withdrawal, and post-randomization after withdrawal ended.

Profiled with immunoSEQ multiplex PCR; TCRdb holds only in-frame clones, not every one. Among approximately 22,000 clones, over 85% were seen once, and the ten largest hold approximately 25%. Germline V gene sequence: CDR1 SGHNT, CDR2 YYREEE (reference sequence). V was clipped by 3 bases and J by 0 bases; unmatched bases: 3. The CDR3 spans 16 residues. This receptor was taken from a human patient who received a liver transplant. Some of the T cells may derive from the graft donor. The sequenced sample was CD8+ T cells from blood, obtained approximately 26 months after liver transplant. The rearrangement links TRBV5-4 to TRBJ2-4; 10 positions agree with TRBD2. CDR3 protein: CASSSGLAVAKNIQYF. The CDR3 coding sequence is TGTGCCAGCAGCTCTGGACTAGCGGTAGCCAAAAACATTCAGTACTTC.